Listed below are T cell receptor beta chains from one sample, sequenced in a study of blood T cell repertoires in COVID-19. Clones were sequenced by immunoSEQ multiplex PCR, and TCRdb holds only the in-frame ones, with some missing. The data contain around 250,000 clones, around 93% of them singletons. Sequenced: PBMCs or T cells enriched from blood (not recorded which). The receptor source for this set is a man aged 40-50 years who had been exposed to COVID-19. Each CDR3 is given with its conserved first and last residue. D genes are given only for firm matches. Rows may omit the clone size; those that give it use once, few, many or a size class.

>TRBJ1-1|TRBD1|NA|TRBV10-3
CAISDAGGHTEAFF
TGTGCCATCAGTGATGCAGGGGGTCACACTGAAGCTTTCTTT
>TRBJ1-5|NA|NA|TRBV19
CASRLGQYSNQPQHF
TGTGCCAGTCGACTCGGACAGTATAGCAATCAGCCCCAGCATTTT
>TRBJ2-7|NA|once|TRBV7-9
CASSLGPGLHEQYF
TGTGCCAGCAGCTTAGGCCCAGGGCTCCACGAGCAGTACTTC
>TRBJ1-1|TRBD1|NA|TRBV29-1
CSVQDRGDTEAFF
TGCAGCGTTCAAGACAGGGGGGACACTGAAGCTTTCTTT
>TRBJ1-6|TRBD1|NA|TRBV2
CAIPGQENNSPLHF
TGTGCCATCCCGGGACAGGAGAATAATTCACCCCTCCACTTT
>TRBJ1-5|NA|NA|TRBV7-8
CASSLTDIQPQHF
TGTGCCAGCAGCTTGACAGACATTCAGCCCCAGCATTTT
>TRBJ2-7|NA|NA|TRBV24-1
CATSGGSSYEQYF
TGTGCCACCAGTGGAGGCAGCTCCTACGAGCAGTACTTC
>TRBJ1-1|NA|NA|TRBV13
CASSFRTAEAFF
TGTGCCAGCAGCTTCCGGACAGCTGAAGCTTTCTTT
>TRBJ2-1|NA|NA|TRBV5-1
CASSLGTLYNEQFF
TGCGCCAGCAGCCTCGGGACTCTATACAATGAGCAGTTCTTC
>TRBJ1-3|TRBD1|NA|TRBV10-3
CAISPSTGGGNTIYF
TGTGCCATCAGTCCAAGTACAGGGGGCGGAAACACCATATATTTT
>TRBJ2-2|TRBD1|NA|TRBV7-8
CASSKEDRGSPGELFF
TGTGCCAGCAGCAAAGAAGACAGGGGCTCGCCCGGGGAGCTGTTTTTT
>TRBJ1-1|TRBD1|NA|TRBV18
CASSPSGSRGQSEAFF
TGTGCCAGCTCACCCTCTGGTTCCAGGGGGCAATCTGAAGCTTTCTTT
>TRBJ2-2|NA|NA|TRBV9
CASSVGTGTSLSTGELFF
NA
>TRBJ1-1|NA|NA|TRBV7-9
CASKPGASPEAFF
TGTGCCAGCAAGCCGGGAGCATCCCCTGAAGCTTTCTTT
>TRBJ2-1|TRBD2|NA|TRBV11-2
CASSLVTSGRGGAGHEQFF
TGTGCCAGCAGCTTAGTCACTAGCGGGAGAGGTGGGGCCGGGCATGAGCAGTTCTTC
>TRBJ2-6|NA|once|TRBV29-1
CSVTGSLSGANVLTF
TGCAGCGTTACCGGGTCCCTCTCTGGGGCCAACGTCCTGACTTTC
>TRBJ2-3|TRBD1|NA|TRBV27
CASSFLLTSTGARTDTQYF
TGTGCCAGCAGTTTCTTATTGACTTCGACAGGGGCCCGCACAGATACGCAGTATTTT
>TRBJ1-5|TRBD1|few|TRBV19
CASSIPPGQVRNQPQHF
TGTGCCAGTAGTATTCCTCCCGGACAGGTGAGAAATCAGCCCCAGCATTTT
>TRBJ1-1|NA|NA|TRBV30
CAWSVQGSGTEAFF
TGTGCCTGGAGTGTTCAGGGATCGGGCACTGAAGCTTTCTTT
>TRBJ2-3|NA|NA|TRBV11-3
CASSLGGATVGTDTQYF
TGTGCCAGCAGCTTAGGTGGGGCCACGGTGGGCACAGATACGCAGTATTTT